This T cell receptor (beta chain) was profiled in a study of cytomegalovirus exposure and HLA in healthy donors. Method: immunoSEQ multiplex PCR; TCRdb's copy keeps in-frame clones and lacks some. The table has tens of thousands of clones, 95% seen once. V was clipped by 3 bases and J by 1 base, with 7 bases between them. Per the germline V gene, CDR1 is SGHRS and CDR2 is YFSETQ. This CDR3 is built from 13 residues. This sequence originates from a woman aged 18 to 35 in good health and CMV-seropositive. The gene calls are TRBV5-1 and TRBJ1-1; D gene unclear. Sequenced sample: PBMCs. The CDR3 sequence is CASSSVRNTEAFF. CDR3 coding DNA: TGCGCCAGCAGCTCCGTGAGGAACACTGAAGCTTTCTTT.